The clone carrying this T cell receptor (beta chain) was picked up a small number of times. As yet, its antigen is unknown. TCRdb independently ran MiXCR on the 5' RACE reads; one entry per CDR3 protein. The sample carries more than 85,000 distinct CDR3 sequences, under 15% recorded once. V shed 0 bases, J shed 2 bases, and the junction held 4 bases outside the gene matches. This CDR3 has 15 residues. This sample stems from a study of early T cells in non-severe SARS-CoV-2 infection. Study observations and caveats: Database matching using VDJdb favored anti-spike CD8 responses, with private and CD4 specificities left missing.

V and J are TRBV12-3 or TRBV12-4 and TRBJ2-7; TRBD2 agrees at 7 bases. The sequenced sample was whole blood. The origin of this receptor is an adult who was a healthcare worker with PCR-confirmed SARS-CoV-2 infection or an uninfected control (not recorded which). The CDR3 DNA follows: TGTGCCAGCAGTTTAGCGCGGGGGAGGGCCTACGAGCAGTACTTC. Translating it yields CASSLARGRAYEQYF.